These 29 T cell receptor beta chains were all obtained from the same sample, sequenced in a study of T cells of healthy individuals. MiXCR, applied by TCRdb to the 5' RACE reads, yields one record per CDR3 protein. Found here are about 53,000 distinct CDR3 sequences, over 12% of them singletons; the top ten hold more than 15%. The receptor source for this set is a human donor in good health.

This clonotype was seen at least ten times. This chain joins TRBV20-1 and TRBJ2-1, with 8 bases matching TRBD2. Unmatched junction bases numbered 7, after V lost 7 bases and J lost 5 bases. CDR3 length equals 13 residues. Germline values: CDR1 DFQATT, CDR2 SNEGSKA (reference sequence). CDR3 nucleotide sequence: TGCAGTGTTACGGGGGGGCCCCACAATGAGCAGTTCTTC. Residues: CSVTGGPHNEQFF.

The chain uses TRBV9 and TRBJ2-5, with 8 bases that match TRBD2. Germline V gives CDR1 SGDLS, CDR2 YYNGEE. This CDR3 is built from 15 residues. Trimming at V came to 0 bases and at J to 0 bases, leaving 1 base not matched to a gene. The CDR3 nucleotides are TGTGCCAGCAGCGTAGCTAGCGGGTACCAAGAGACCCAGTACTTC. It specifies CASSVASGYQETQYF.

This clonotype appeared a few times. The chain recombines TRBV9 with TRBJ1-1; no clear D. Trimming removed 1 base at V and 2 bases at J, with 12 bases between. CDR3 length: 15 residues. Germline CDR1 and CDR2: SGDLS and YYNGEE. CDR3 in amino acids: CASSVSPKLNTEAFF. CDR3 DNA: TGTGCCAGCAGCGTAAGCCCCAAATTAAACACTGAAGCTTTCTTT.

V gene TRBV7-2 combines with J gene TRBJ1-5; TRBD1 matches at 8 bases. J gave up 8 bases and V 3 bases, and 6 bases lay outside the gene matches. Germline V gene sequence: CDR1 SGHTA, CDR2 FQGNSA. This CDR3 comprises 14 residues. The CDR3 is CASSFQGAKEPQHF. DNA for the CDR3: TGTGCCAGCAGCTTCCAGGGGGCTAAAGAGCCCCAGCATTTT.

This clonotype was observed once. The gene calls are TRBV18 and TRBJ2-3; 12 bases are a match to TRBD2. Germline lookup yields CDR1 KGHSH and CDR2 LQKENI. The CDR3 consists of 19 residues. Germline trimming cut 6 bases from V and 8 bases from J; bases unmatched to any gene: 21. This CDR3 is CASSLRDGTTSGRSTTQYF. In DNA, the CDR3 is TGTGCCAGCTCGCTCCGGGACGGAACTACTAGCGGGAGGAGCACTACGCAGTATTTT.

This clonotype was seen only a few times. V is TRBV19 and J is TRBJ1-5; 7 positions agree with TRBD1. Unmatched junction bases numbered 7, after V lost 5 bases and J lost 3 bases. The germline CDR1 and CDR2 sequences are LNHDA and SQIVND (reference sequence). The CDR3 is made up of 15 amino acids. The CDR3 loop reads CASSPQDRSNQPQHF. The CDR3 DNA reads TGTGCCAGTAGTCCCCAGGACAGGTCCAATCAGCCCCAGCATTTT.

This clonotype was observed a few times. This rearrangement joins TRBV20-1 to TRBJ2-3; possibly TRBD1 for D (5 bases). Germline lookup yields CDR1 DFQATT and CDR2 SNEGSKA (reference sequence). V lost 5 bases and J 0 bases, leaving 12 bases between the germline ends. There are 14 residues in the CDR3. The CDR3: CSADLRESTDTQYF. CDR3 bases: TGCAGTGCTGACCTCAGGGAAAGCACAGATACGCAGTATTTT.

This clonotype appeared many times. V usage is TRBV29-1 and J usage is TRBJ2-3; 9 bases agree with TRBD2. The CDR3 runs 15 residues. Germline lookup yields CDR1 SQVTM and CDR2 ANQGSEA. The ends lost 3 bases at V and 0 bases at J; junction bases unmatched: 4. CDR3 protein: CSVEGLAGSTDTQYF. CDR3 in DNA: TGCAGCGTTGAGGGTCTAGCGGGAAGCACAGATACGCAGTATTTT.

In its sample, this clonotype was seen once. The chain couples TRBV6-2 or TRBV6-3 to TRBJ1-5; D is unresolved. V was pared by 6 bases and J by 1 base, with 13 bases between. The CDR3 length is 15 residues. The germline V gene has CDR1 MNHEY and CDR2 SVGEGT. CDR3 in amino acids: CASSPEGLSNQPQHF. The CDR3 DNA reads TGTGCCAGCAGCCCCGAGGGCTTGAGCAATCAGCCCCAGCATTTT.

V gene TRBV7-2 combines with J gene TRBJ2-7, with 7 bases identical to TRBD1. Trimming at V came to 5 bases and at J to 2 bases, leaving 3 bases not matched to a gene. The CDR3 spans 13 residues. Germline CDR1 and CDR2: SGHTA and FQGNSA. CDR3 region: CASSLGTAYEQYF. CDR3 DNA sequence: TGTGCCAGCAGCCTTGGGACAGCCTACGAGCAGTACTTC.

This clonotype was seen at least ten times. The chain links TRBV6-4 to TRBJ2-3; 7 nucleotides line up with TRBD1. CDR1 is MRHNA, CDR2 SNTAGT, per germline. With V trimmed by 6 bases and J by 1 base, 4 bases remained unmatched. CDR3 size: 14 residues. This CDR3 reads CASSLGTGTDTQYF. The CDR3 DNA reads as TGTGCCAGCAGCCTCGGGACAGGCACAGATACGCAGTATTTT.

This clonotype was observed many times. The V call is TRBV7-3, the J call TRBJ2-5; 8 bases map to TRBD2. Trimming at V came to 2 bases and at J to 2 bases, leaving 7 bases not matched to a gene. Germline V gene lookup returns CDR1 SGHTA and CDR2 FQGTGA. This CDR3 is built from 16 residues. The CDR3 protein is CASSLGGSGEQETQYF. The CDR3 DNA is TGTGCCAGCAGCTTAGGTGGTAGCGGGGAACAAGAGACCCAGTACTTC. Drawing the rest from reference TRBV7-3 and TRBJ2-5, the complete variable domain is GAGVSQTPSNKVTEKGKYVELRCDPISGHTALYWYRQSLGQGPEFLIYFQGTGAADDSGLPNDRFFAVRPEGSVSTLKIQRTERGDSAVYLCASSLGGSGEQETQYFGPGTRLLVL.

The chain joins TRBV18 to TRBJ1-1; D is ambiguous. The CDR3 is made up of 14 amino acids. The germline V and J ends were trimmed by 3 bases and 1 base, with 9 bases remaining between them. In germline, CDR1 is KGHSH, CDR2 LQKENI. The CDR3 DNA reads TGTGCCAGCTCACCGTCCGGGAAGAACACTGAAGCTTTCTTT. Residues: CASSPSGKNTEAFF.

The chain combines TRBV5-1 with TRBJ2-1, with D tentatively TRBD2 (7 bases). Trimming left V 4 bases short and J 2 bases short, with 16 bases between. Germline loops: CDR1 SGHRS, CDR2 YFSETQ. The CDR3 covers 16 residues. The CDR3 loop is CASSAGGGETYNEQFF. The CDR3 nucleotides read TGCGCCAGCAGCGCAGGCGGGGGCGAAACCTACAATGAGCAGTTCTTC.

This clonotype was found many times. This chain connects TRBV5-1 to TRBJ2-2; 8 nucleotides match TRBD2. CDR1 and CDR2 (germline): SGHRS, YFSETQ. The V gene end was trimmed by 1 base and the J gene end by 1 base; junction bases not matched to a gene: 3. The CDR3 has 16 residues. CDR3 amino acids: CASSLSGSRNTGELFF. CDR3 nucleotides: TGCGCCAGCAGCTTGAGCGGGAGTAGGAACACCGGGGAGCTGTTTTTT.

There are a few counts of this clonotype. This sequence joins TRBV11-3 and TRBJ2-1, with 15 bases lining up with TRBD2. Trimming removed 5 bases from V and 4 bases from J; junction bases left unmatched: 3. CDR1 SGHNT and CDR2 YENEEA come from the germline V gene. The CDR3 length is 16 residues. The CDR3 here is CASSLGLAGGYNEQFF. The DNA of the CDR3 is TGTGCCAGCAGCCTGGGACTAGCGGGGGGATACAATGAGCAGTTCTTC.

CDR3: CASSLGRTGRAGELFF. The CDR3 DNA is TGTGCCAGCAGCTTAGGCCGGACAGGGCGTGCCGGGGAGCTGTTTTTT. The rearrangement links TRBV11-2 to TRBJ2-2, with TRBD1 matching over 8 bases. V was clipped by 1 base and J by 6 bases; unmatched bases: 7. Germline V gene data show CDR1 as SGHAT and CDR2 as FQNNGV. This CDR3 has 16 residues.

The chain uses TRBV5-4 and TRBJ2-3, with TRBD2 matching 11 bases. Trimming at V came to 7 bases and at J to 3 bases, leaving 10 bases not matched to a gene. Germline V lookup: CDR1 SGHNT, CDR2 YYREEE (reference sequence). The CDR3 length is 16 residues. This CDR3 is CASFTPGTSGTDTQYF. The CDR3 region has the DNA TGTGCCAGCTTCACACCCGGGACTAGCGGAACAGATACGCAGTATTTT.

This clonotype has at least ten counts. The rearrangement links TRBV5-6 to TRBJ2-3; weak D call: TRBD2 (7 bases). This CDR3 comprises 15 residues. The germline V and J ends were trimmed by 7 bases and 2 bases, with 17 bases remaining between them. Germline V gene lookup returns CDR1 SGHDT and CDR2 YYEEEE. The CDR3 loop reads CASGWGGPTTDTQYF. CDR3 bases: TGTGCCAGCGGATGGGGGGGCCCAACCACAGATACGCAGTATTTT.

In this sample, this clonotype turned up a few times. The chain recombines TRBV9 with TRBJ1-2; TRBD1 aligns across 7 bases. V lost 3 bases, J lost 7 bases, and 18 bases stayed unmatched. This CDR3 has 17 residues. Germline V gene sequence: CDR1 SGDLS, CDR2 YYNGEE. CDR3 sequence: CASSGTRQGQGGLGYTF. The CDR3 coding sequence is TGTGCCAGCAGCGGAACTAGACAGGGACAAGGTGGTCTTGGCTACACCTTC.

V usage is TRBV15 and J usage is TRBJ1-2, with a possible D match to TRBD1 (5 bases). V was cut by 3 bases and J by 2 bases, with 10 bases left in between. The germline V gene has CDR1 LNHNV and CDR2 YYDKDF (reference sequence). This CDR3 region has 14 residues. The CDR3 DNA reads TGTGCCACCAGCAGGGGGGGGGACAACTATGGCTACACCTTC. It translates to CATSRGGDNYGYTF.

Here the CDR3 reads CASSLESGSFYEQYF. CDR3 sequence (DNA): TGCGCCAGCAGCTTGGAAAGCGGGAGTTTTTACGAGCAGTACTTC. The chain is built from TRBV5-1 and TRBJ2-7, with 8 bases matching TRBD2. V was clipped by 0 bases and J by 4 bases; unmatched bases: 6. Germline V CDR1 and CDR2: SGHRS, YFSETQ. CDR3 length: 15 residues. The whole variable domain, filled in from reference TRBV5-1 and TRBJ2-7, reads KAGVTQTPRYLIKTRGQQVTLSCSPISGHRSVSWYQQTPGQGLQFLFEYFSETQRNKGNFPGRFSGRQFSNSRSEMNVSTLELGDSALYLCASSLESGSFYEQYFGPGTRLTVT.

This clonotype was observed many times. V usage is TRBV4-2 and J usage is TRBJ1-2; D is unclear. This CDR3 region has 18 residues. With 1 base removed from V and 7 bases from J, the gap between germline ends came to 25 bases. Germline assignment: CDR1 LGHNA and CDR2 YNFKEQ. CDR3 protein: CASSQGAGTEARVGGYTF. The CDR3 DNA follows: TGTGCCAGCAGCCAAGGAGCAGGAACGGAAGCGCGCGTTGGTGGCTACACCTTC.

This clonotype has ten or more counts. The J gene is TRBJ2-5, the V gene TRBV7-2; 8 bases match TRBD1. Trimming cost V 5 bases and J 4 bases; bases outside gene matches: 3. The CDR3 runs 13 residues. CDR1 and CDR2 (germline): SGHTA, FQGNSA. The CDR3 sequence is CASSEDRVETQYF. The DNA of the CDR3 is TGTGCCAGCAGCGAGGACAGGGTAGAGACCCAGTACTTC.

This clonotype was observed a few times. This chain links TRBV6-2 or TRBV6-3 with TRBJ1-1; possible D gene TRBD1, 6 bases. V lost 8 bases, J lost 3 bases, and 13 bases lay in between. Germline lookup yields CDR1 MNHEY and CDR2 SVGEGT. There are 13 residues in the CDR3. CDR3 sequence reads: CASGHREDTEAFF. CDR3 bases: TGTGCCAGCGGCCACAGGGAAGACACTGAAGCTTTCTTT.

The chain couples TRBV5-1 to TRBJ1-2; perhaps TRBD1 as D (6 bases). The CDR3 is made up of 14 amino acids. V lost 0 bases to trimming and J lost 8 bases, with 14 bases between them. Germline V lookup: CDR1 SGHRS, CDR2 YFSETQ. The CDR3 here is CASSLERQTGGYTF. For the CDR3, the DNA is TGCGCCAGCAGCTTGGAGCGGCAGACAGGCGGCTACACCTTC.

The chain combines TRBV4-3 with TRBJ2-1; a possible D gene is TRBD2 (7 bases). V was clipped by 3 bases and J by 9 bases, with 21 bases between them. The CDR3 contains 16 residues. CDR1 is LGHNA and CDR2 is YSLEER in the germline V gene. CDR3 residues: CASSHGYREGEGEQFF. The CDR3 bases are TGCGCCAGCAGCCATGGGTATAGGGAGGGGGAGGGTGAGCAGTTCTTC.

This clonotype has just a few counts. The rearrangement joins TRBV20-1 to TRBJ2-7, with 9 bases that match TRBD1. Germline-derived CDR1 and CDR2 are DFQATT and SNEGSKA (reference sequence). J was trimmed by 5 bases and V by 4 bases; bases with no gene match: 15. The CDR3 is 16 residues long. CDR3 amino acids: CSATFSGTGLRNEQYF. CDR3 bases: TGCAGTGCTACCTTTTCCGGGACAGGGCTAAGAAACGAGCAGTACTTC.

The sample holds a few counts of this clonotype. V gene TRBV20-1 combines with J gene TRBJ1-2; 8 bases match TRBD1. Germline-derived CDR1 and CDR2 are DFQATT and SNEGSKA (reference sequence). The CDR3 is 13 residues long. Trimming removed 2 bases from V and 7 bases from J; junction bases left unmatched: 6. The CDR3 bases are TGCAGTGCTAGAATCCAGGGGGCTAGTGGCTACACCTTC. Encoded protein: CSARIQGASGYTF.